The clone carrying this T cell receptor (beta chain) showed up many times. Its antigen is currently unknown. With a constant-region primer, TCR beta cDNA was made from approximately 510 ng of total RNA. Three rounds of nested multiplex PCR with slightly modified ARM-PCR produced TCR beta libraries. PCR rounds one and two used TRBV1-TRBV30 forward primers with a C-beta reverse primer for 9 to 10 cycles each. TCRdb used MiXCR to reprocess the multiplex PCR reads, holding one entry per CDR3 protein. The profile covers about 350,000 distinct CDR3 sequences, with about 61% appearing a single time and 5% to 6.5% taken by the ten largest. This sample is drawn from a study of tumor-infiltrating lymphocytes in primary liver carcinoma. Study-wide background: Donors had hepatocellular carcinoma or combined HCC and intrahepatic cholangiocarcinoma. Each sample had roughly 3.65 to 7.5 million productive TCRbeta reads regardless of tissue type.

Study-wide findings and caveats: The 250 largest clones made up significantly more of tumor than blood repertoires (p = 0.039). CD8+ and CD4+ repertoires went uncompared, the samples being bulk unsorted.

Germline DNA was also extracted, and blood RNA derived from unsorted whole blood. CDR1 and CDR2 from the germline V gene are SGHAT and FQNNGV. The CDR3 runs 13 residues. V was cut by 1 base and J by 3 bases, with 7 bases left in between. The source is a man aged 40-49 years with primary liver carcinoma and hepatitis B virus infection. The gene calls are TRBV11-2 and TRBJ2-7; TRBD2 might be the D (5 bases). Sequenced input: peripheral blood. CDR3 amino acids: CASSLGGHYEQYF. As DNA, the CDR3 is TGTGCCAGCAGCTTAGGCGGGCACTACGAGCAGTACTTC.